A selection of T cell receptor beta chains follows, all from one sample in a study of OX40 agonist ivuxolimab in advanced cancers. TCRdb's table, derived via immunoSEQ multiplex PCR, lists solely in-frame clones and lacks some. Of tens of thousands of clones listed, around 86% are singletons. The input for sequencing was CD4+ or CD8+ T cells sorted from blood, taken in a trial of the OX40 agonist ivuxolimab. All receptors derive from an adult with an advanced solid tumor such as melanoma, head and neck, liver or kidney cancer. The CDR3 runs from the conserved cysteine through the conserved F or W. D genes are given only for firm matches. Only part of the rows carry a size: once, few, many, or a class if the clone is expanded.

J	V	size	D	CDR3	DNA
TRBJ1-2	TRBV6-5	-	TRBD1	CASSYQRTGVGYTF	TGTGCCAGCAGTTACCAAAGGACAGGGGTTGGCTACACCTTC
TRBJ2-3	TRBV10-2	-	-	CASSESSGPTDTQYF	TGCGCCAGCAGTGAATCGAGCGGCCCCACAGATACGCAGTATTTT
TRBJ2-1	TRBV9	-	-	CASSRGDRFYNEQFF	TGTGCCAGCAGCCGGGGGGACAGATTCTACAATGAGCAGTTCTTC
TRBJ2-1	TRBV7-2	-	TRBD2	CASSRTSGEHTDEQFF	TGTGCCAGCAGCCGGACTAGCGGAGAACACACCGATGAGCAGTTCTTC
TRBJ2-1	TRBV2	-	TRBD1	CASLLEQGESEQFF	TGTGCCAGCCTATTGGAACAGGGGGAGAGTGAGCAGTTCTTC
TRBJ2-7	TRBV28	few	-	CASSYFEGYEQYF	TGTGCCAGCAGCTACTTTGAGGGGTACGAGCAGTACTTC
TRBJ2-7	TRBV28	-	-	CATFAGGSYEQYF	TGTGCCACTTTTGCCGGGGGATCCTACGAGCAGTACTTC
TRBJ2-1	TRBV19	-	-	CASTQGGGHEQFF	TGTGCCAGTACCCAGGGAGGGGGCCATGAGCAGTTCTTC
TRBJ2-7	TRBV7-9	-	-	CASSDRSSAEQYF	TGTGCCAGCAGCGACAGGAGTAGCGCCGAGCAGTACTTC
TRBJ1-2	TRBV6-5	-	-	CASTVGGDNYGYTF	TGTGCCAGCACTGTCGGGGGGGACAACTATGGCTACACCTTC
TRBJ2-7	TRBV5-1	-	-	CASSRDLNEQYF	TGCGCCAGCAGCAGGGACCTGAACGAGCAGTACTTC
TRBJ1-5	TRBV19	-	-	CASSIAVSQPQHF	TGTGCCAGTAGTATCGCAGTCAGTCAGCCCCAGCATTTT
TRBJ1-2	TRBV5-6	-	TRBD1	CASSPDRDAYGYTF	TGTGCCAGCAGCCCGGACAGGGACGCCTATGGCTACACCTTC
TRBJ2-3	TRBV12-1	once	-	CASSPRQGKDTQYF	TGTGCCAGCAGCCCGCGACAGGGCAAAGATACGCAGTATTTT
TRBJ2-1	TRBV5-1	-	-	CASSLEVPFNEQFF	TGCGCCAGCAGCTTGGAAGTGCCCTTTAATGAGCAGTTCTTC
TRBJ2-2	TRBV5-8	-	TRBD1	CASSFRDRDTGELFF	TGTGCCAGCAGCTTCCGGGACAGGGACACCGGGGAGCTGTTTTTT
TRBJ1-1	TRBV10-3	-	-	CAISEGSWNTEAFF	TGTGCCATCAGTGAGGGAAGCTGGAACACTGAAGCTTTCTTT
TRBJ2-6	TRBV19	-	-	CASSIVGAGANVLTF	TGTGCCAGTAGTATAGTGGGTGCTGGGGCCAACGTCCTGACTTTC
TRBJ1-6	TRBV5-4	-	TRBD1	CASSLDPPGTANSPLHF	TGTGCCAGCAGCTTGGACCCTCCTGGGACAGCAAATTCACCCCTCCACTTT
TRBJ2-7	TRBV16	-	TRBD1	CASSNPGQGDSYEQYF	TGTGCCAGCAGCAATCCGGGACAGGGTGACTCCTACGAGCAGTACTTC
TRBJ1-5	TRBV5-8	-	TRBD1	CASSSDRGGNQPQHF	TGTGCCAGCAGCTCTGACAGGGGCGGCAATCAGCCCCAGCATTTT
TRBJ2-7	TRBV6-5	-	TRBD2	CASSYSVAGLGYEQYF	TGTGCCAGCAGTTACTCGGTGGCGGGACTAGGTTACGAGCAGTACTTC
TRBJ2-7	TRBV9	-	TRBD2	CATEEPGLALHEQYF	TGTGCCACCGAAGAACCGGGACTAGCGTTACACGAGCAGTACTTC
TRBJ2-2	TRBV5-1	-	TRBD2	CASSFRLAGVRDTGELFF	TGCGCCAGCAGCTTCCGACTAGCGGGAGTACGCGACACCGGGGAGCTGTTTTTT
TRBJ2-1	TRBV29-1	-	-	CSVGTPRHNEQFF	TGCAGCGTTGGCACTCCTAGACACAATGAGCAGTTCTTC
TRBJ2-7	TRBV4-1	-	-	CASSQQNYEAYEQYF	TGCGCCAGCAGCCAACAGAATTATGAAGCCTACGAGCAGTACTTC
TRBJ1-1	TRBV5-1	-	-	CASGTRADTEAFF	TGCGCCAGCGGGACCAGGGCGGACACTGAAGCTTTCTTT
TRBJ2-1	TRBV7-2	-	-	CASSSTPQGKQFF	TGTGCCAGCAGCTCAACACCGCAGGGTAAGCAGTTCTTC
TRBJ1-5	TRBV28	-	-	CASSLANQPQHF	TGTGCCAGCAGTTTAGCTAATCAGCCCCAGCATTTT
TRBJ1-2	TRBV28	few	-	CASSFGVDGYTF	TGTGCCAGCAGTTTTGGAGTGGATGGCTACACCTTC
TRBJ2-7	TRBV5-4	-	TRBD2	CASSTLAGGPYEQYF	TGTGCCAGCAGTACCCTAGCGGGAGGCCCCTACGAGCAGTACTTC
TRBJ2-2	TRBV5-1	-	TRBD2	CASSQLAGANTGELFF	TGCGCCAGCAGCCAACTAGCGGGAGCCAACACCGGGGAGCTGTTTTTT
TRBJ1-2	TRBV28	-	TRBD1	CASSLTGGLGYTF	TGTGCCAGCAGTTTAACAGGGGGCCTCGGCTACACCTTC
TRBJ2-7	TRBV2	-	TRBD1	CASGTGGLGLNYEQYF	TGTGCCAGCGGGACAGGGGGGCTTGGGTTAAACTACGAGCAGTACTTC
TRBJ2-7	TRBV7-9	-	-	CASSLAQLAHEQYF	TGTGCCAGCAGCTTAGCGCAACTAGCCCACGAGCAGTACTTC
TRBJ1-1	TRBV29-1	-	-	CSADKSGVRGVTEAFF	TGCAGCGCTGACAAGAGCGGTGTACGGGGGGTCACTGAAGCTTTCTTT
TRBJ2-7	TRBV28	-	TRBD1	CASGTGTSYEQYF	TGTGCCAGCGGGACAGGGACCTCCTACGAGCAGTACTTC
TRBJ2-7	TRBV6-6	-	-	CASTYGRDQTYEQYF	TGTGCCAGCACCTACGGAAGGGACCAGACCTACGAGCAGTACTTC
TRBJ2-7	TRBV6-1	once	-	CASSEAGDGPYEQYF	TGTGCCAGCAGTGAAGCCGGCGACGGACCCTACGAGCAGTACTTC
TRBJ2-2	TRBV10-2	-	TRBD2	CASREASGSNTGELFF	TGCGCCAGCAGAGAAGCTAGCGGTTCGAACACCGGGGAGCTGTTTTTT
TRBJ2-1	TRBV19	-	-	CASSILSLNDEQFF	TGTGCCAGTAGTATCTTATCCCTCAACGATGAGCAGTTCTTC
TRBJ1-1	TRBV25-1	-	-	CASSDPGRNTEAFF	TGTGCCAGCAGTGATCCAGGACGGAACACTGAAGCTTTCTTT
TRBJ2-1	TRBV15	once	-	CATSSWWGNNEQFF	TGTGCCACCAGCAGTTGGTGGGGGAACAATGAGCAGTTCTTC
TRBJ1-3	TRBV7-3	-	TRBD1	CASGTGAGNTIYF	TGTGCCAGCGGAACAGGGGCTGGAAACACCATATATTTT
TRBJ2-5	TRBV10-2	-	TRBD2	CASSEPGLAGGETQYF	TGCGCCAGCAGTGAACCGGGACTAGCGGGAGGAGAGACCCAGTACTTC
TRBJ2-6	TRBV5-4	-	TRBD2	CASSLASGSFSGANVLTF	TGTGCCAGCAGCTTGGCCAGCGGGAGTTTTTCTGGGGCCAACGTCCTGACTTTC
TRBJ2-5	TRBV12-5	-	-	CASGPGLSETQYF	TGTGCTAGTGGTCCCGGACTTTCAGAGACCCAGTACTTC
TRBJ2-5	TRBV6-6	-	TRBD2	CASSYSTGLGGETQYF	TGTGCCAGCAGTTACTCGACGGGCCTGGGGGGGGAGACCCAGTACTTC
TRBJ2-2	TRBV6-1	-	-	CASSAFRGTTGGELFF	TGTGCCAGCAGTGCTTTCAGGGGGACTACGGGCGGGGAGCTGTTTTTT
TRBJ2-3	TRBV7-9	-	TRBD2	CASSLGVAGGTQYF	TGTGCCAGCAGCTTAGGGGTAGCGGGAGGTACGCAGTATTTT
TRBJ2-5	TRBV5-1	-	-	CASSLGWGGETQYF	TGCGCCAGCAGCTTGGGATGGGGCGGGGAGACCCAGTACTTC
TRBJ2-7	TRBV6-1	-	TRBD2	CASLSGNKQYF	TGTGCCAGCCTCAGCGGGAACAAGCAGTACTTC
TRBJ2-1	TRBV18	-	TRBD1	CASSPGTVFEQFF	TGTGCCAGCTCACCCGGGACAGTCTTTGAGCAGTTCTTC
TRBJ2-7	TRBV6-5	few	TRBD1	CASSSDRGAYEQYF	TGTGCCAGCAGTTCAGACAGGGGGGCCTACGAGCAGTACTTC
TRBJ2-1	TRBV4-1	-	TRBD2	CASSPWGTSTNNEQFF	TGCGCCAGCAGCCCCTGGGGGACTAGCACCAACAATGAGCAGTTCTTC
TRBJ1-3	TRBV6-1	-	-	CASSEAVYSGNTIYF	TGTGCCAGCAGTGAAGCCGTCTACTCTGGAAACACCATATATTTT